This T cell receptor beta chain was observed in a study of Ad26.COV2.S vaccination and SARS-CoV-2 variants. Overall study: Intramuscular Ad26.COV2.S doses were given once or twice, 56 days apart.

The treatment: some 20 received Ad26.COV2.S at low or high dose, single or two shots; 5 received placebo; per-sample allocation not given. Day 63 after the first vaccine or placebo injection was the time point for sampling. This CDR3 is built from 15 residues. V lost 6 bases to trimming and J lost 4 bases; unmatched junction nucleotides: 9. CDR1 and CDR2 (germline): MNHEY, SMNVEV (reference sequence). About this clone: Its antigen is unidentified.

The data were produced by immunoSEQ multiplex PCR, yet TCRdb's version contains in-frame clones alone and is incomplete. This sample carries 350,000 to 450,000 clones, about nine tenths of them seen once, and the ten largest clones take around 2%. Overall study findings and caveats: TCR breadth and depth estimates may have understated total T cell responses. Substantial breadth was reportedly displayed by spike-specific CD8+ and CD4+ T cell responses after vaccination. With respect to non-spike TCR breadth, vaccine and placebo recipients were similar.

The source is a person between 18 and 65 years old who received the Ad26.COV2.S COVID-19 vaccine or a placebo. The chain couples TRBV27 to TRBJ1-1; 9 nucleotides align to TRBD1. This sample comprised peripheral blood, obtained in a trial of Ad26.COV2.S vaccine versus placebo. The CDR3 protein is CASSLNRGPGTEAFF. DNA of the CDR3: TGTGCCAGCAGCCTCAACAGGGGGCCGGGCACTGAAGCTTTCTTT.